This TCR beta chain is drawn from a study of blood T cell repertoires in COVID-19. Profiled with immunoSEQ multiplex PCR; TCRdb holds only in-frame clones, not every one. The sample records some 87,000 clones, about 78% being singletons. CDR3 size: 13 residues. The germline V and J ends were trimmed by 6 bases and 5 bases, with 13 bases remaining between them. This sequence was found in a man aged 50 to 60 who had recovered from COVID-19. Material: peripheral blood. This chain uses TRBV12-3 or TRBV12-4 with TRBJ1-2; possibly TRBD1 for D (6 bases). This CDR3 is CASSRLGQYGYTF. DNA for the CDR3: TGTGCCAGCAGCCGACTTGGACAGTATGGCTACACCTTC.